This T cell receptor (beta chain) was recorded in a study of blood T cell repertoires in COVID-19. With V trimmed by 8 bases and J by 8 bases, 8 bases remained unmatched. The CDR3 length is 13 residues. Germline V CDR1 and CDR2: SNHLY, FYNNEI. Authors' methods: Reference gene primer amplification gave estimated nucleated cell counts. This table comes from immunoSEQ multiplex PCR, and its TCRdb copy is limited to in-frame clones, with some not included. The D gene and trimming were derived from the DNA, and the V and J assignments and clone size from that table. The sample holds 250,000 to 400,000 clones, about 89% seen once. Residents of approximately 25 US areas, aged about 18 to 95 years, made up the participants.

The rearrangement uses TRBV2 and TRBJ1-2; 10 positions match TRBD1. Material for sequencing was PBMCs or T cells enriched from blood (not recorded which). The TCR comes from a woman aged 25 to 39 who had recovered from COVID-19. Here the CDR3 reads CASGFRQGAGYTF. The CDR3 DNA reads TGTGCCAGCGGCTTCAGACAGGGGGCGGGCTACACCTTC. The whole variable domain, remainder taken from reference TRBV2 and TRBJ1-2, is EPEVTQTPSHQVTQMGQEVILRCVPISNHLYFYWYRQILGQKVEFLVSFYNNEISEKSEIFDDQFSVERPDGSNFTLKIRSTKLEDSAMYFCASGFRQGAGYTFGSGTRLTVV.